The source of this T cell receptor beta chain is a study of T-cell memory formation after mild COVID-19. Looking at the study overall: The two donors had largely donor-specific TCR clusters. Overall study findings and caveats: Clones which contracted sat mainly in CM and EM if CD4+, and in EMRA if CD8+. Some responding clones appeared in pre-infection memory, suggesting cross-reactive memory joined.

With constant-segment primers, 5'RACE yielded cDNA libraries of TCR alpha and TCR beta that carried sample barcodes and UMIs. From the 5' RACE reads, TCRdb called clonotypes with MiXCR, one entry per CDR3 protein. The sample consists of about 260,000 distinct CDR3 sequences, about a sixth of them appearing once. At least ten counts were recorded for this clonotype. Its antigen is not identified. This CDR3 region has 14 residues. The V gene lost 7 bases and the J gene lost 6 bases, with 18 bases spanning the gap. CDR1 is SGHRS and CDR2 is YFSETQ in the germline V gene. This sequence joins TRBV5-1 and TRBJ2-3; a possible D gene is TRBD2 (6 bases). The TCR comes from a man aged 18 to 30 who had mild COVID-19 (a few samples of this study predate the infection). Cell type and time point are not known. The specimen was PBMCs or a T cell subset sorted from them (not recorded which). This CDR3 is CASRTVPGSDTQYF. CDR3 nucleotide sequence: TGCGCCAGCCGGACCGTACCCGGGAGCGATACGCAGTATTTT.